This T cell receptor (beta chain) was sequenced in a study of T cells in Graves' hyperthyroidism and ophthalmopathy. This clonotype was seen ten or more times. Among the patients, aged 18 to 65, hyperthyroidism was newly diagnosed and had lasted under 2 months. RNA transcripts provided the source from which TCR beta CDR3 regions were amplified. With the HTBI primer set, the TCR CDR3 went through a first round of RT-PCR. A single record per CDR3 protein comes from TCRdb applying MiXCR to the multiplex PCR reads. The sample shows about 290,000 distinct CDR3 sequences, 10% to 15% of them seen only once. The origin of this receptor is a woman in her twenties or thirties with Graves' hyperthyroidism that later progressed to Graves' ophthalmopathy. The specimen was blood.

The CDR3 sequence is CASKTQGAQNTEAFF. CDR3 nucleotide sequence: TGTGCCAGCAAAACACAGGGGGCGCAGAACACTGAAGCTTTCTTT. This chain uses TRBV12-3 or TRBV12-4 with TRBJ1-1, with 9 bases that match TRBD1. This CDR3 is 15 amino acids long. V lost 7 bases and J lost 1; bases outside the gene matches: 7.